These 3 T cell receptor beta chains share one sample of origin, sequenced in a study of T-cell reconstitution after alpha-beta-depleted transplantation in children. Unique molecular identifiers were incorporated during preparation of the TCRbeta library. MiXCR, applied by TCRdb to the PCR reads, yields one record per CDR3 protein. Altogether 200,000 or so distinct CDR3 sequences are present, 6.3% being singletons, with the ten largest covering about 4.3%. The specimen comprised PBMCs, sampled before TCRalphabeta/CD19-depleted stem cell transplant. The receptors were gathered from a girl under three years old with combined immunodeficiency, due to receive a stem cell transplant.

This chain uses TRBV3-1 with TRBJ2-2, with D possibly being TRBD1 or TRBD2 (5 bases each). This CDR3 spans 14 amino acids. CDR1 and CDR2 (germline): LGHDT, YNNKEL (reference sequence). Trimming shortened V by 1 base and J by 5 bases, and 8 bases separated the two germline ends. This CDR3 is CASSQGGGTGELFF. The CDR3 DNA reads as TGTGCCAGCAGCCAAGGGGGCGGGACCGGGGAGCTGTTTTTT. The full variable domain, in which reference TRBV3-1 and TRBJ2-2 provide the parts outside the CDR3, is DTAVSQTPKYLVTQMGNDKSIKCEQNLGHDTMYWYKQDSKKFLKIMFSYNNKELIINETVPNRFSPKSPDKAHLNLHINSLELGDSAVYFCASSQGGGTGELFFGEGSRLTVL.

The CDR3 loop is CSVEIGRYTEAFF. The CDR3 DNA is TGCAGCGTTGAAATTGGACGGTACACTGAAGCTTTCTTT. The V gene is TRBV29-1, the J gene TRBJ1-1, with D hard to call. The V gene's germline CDR1 is SQVTM and CDR2 ANQGSEA. The CDR3 has 13 amino acids. V was clipped by 2 bases and J by 3 bases, with 10 bases between them.

This clonotype was observed at least ten times. V and J are TRBV11-2 and TRBJ2-3; D ambiguous. Trimming removed 1 base from V and 5 bases from J, with 7 bases in between. CDR3 length: 13 amino acids. Germline lookup yields CDR1 SGHAT and CDR2 FQNNGV. The CDR3 DNA follows: TGTGCCAGCAGCTTAGTTGTCGGAGATACGCAGTATTTT. Translated, it gives CASSLVVGDTQYF.